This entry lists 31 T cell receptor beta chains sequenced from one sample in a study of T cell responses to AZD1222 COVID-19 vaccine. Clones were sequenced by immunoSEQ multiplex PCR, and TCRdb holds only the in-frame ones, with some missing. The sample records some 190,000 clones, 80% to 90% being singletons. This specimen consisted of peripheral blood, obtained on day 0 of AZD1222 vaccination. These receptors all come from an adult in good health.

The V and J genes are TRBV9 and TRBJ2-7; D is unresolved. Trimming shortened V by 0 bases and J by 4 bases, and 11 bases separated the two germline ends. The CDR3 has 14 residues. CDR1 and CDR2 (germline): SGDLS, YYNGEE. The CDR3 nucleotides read TGTGCCAGCAGCGTAGCTCGGGCTAAGTACGAGCAGTACTTC. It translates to CASSVARAKYEQYF.

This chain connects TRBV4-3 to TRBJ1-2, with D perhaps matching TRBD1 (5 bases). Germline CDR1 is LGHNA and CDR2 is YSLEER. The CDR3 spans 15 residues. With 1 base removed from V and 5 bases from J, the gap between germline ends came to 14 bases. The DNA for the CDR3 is TGCGCCAGCAGCCAAGGTCAGGGCCCGGGGTATGGCTACACCTTC. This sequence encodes CASSQGQGPGYGYTF.

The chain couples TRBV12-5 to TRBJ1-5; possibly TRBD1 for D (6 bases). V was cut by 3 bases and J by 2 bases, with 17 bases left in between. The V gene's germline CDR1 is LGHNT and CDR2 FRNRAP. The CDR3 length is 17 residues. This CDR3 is CASGLATGLGGNQPQHF. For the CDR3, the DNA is TGTGCTAGTGGTTTAGCCACAGGGTTGGGAGGCAATCAGCCCCAGCATTTT.

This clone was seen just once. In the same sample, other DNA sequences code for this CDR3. CDR3 residues: CASSFDISYEQYF. The CDR3 DNA sequence: TGCGCCAGCAGCTTCGATATCTCCTACGAGCAGTACTTC. The J gene is TRBJ2-7, the V gene TRBV5-1, with no clear D. V shed 2 bases and J shed 0 bases, with 6 bases lying between them. Looked up from germline, CDR1 is SGHRS and CDR2 is YFSETQ. The CDR3 is 13 residues long.

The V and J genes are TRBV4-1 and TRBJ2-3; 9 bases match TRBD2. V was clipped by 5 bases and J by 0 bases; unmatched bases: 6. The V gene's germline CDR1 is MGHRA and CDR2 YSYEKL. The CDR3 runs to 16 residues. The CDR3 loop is CASSALAGTSTDTQYF. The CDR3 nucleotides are TGCGCCAGCAGCGCACTAGCGGGTACTAGCACAGATACGCAGTATTTT.

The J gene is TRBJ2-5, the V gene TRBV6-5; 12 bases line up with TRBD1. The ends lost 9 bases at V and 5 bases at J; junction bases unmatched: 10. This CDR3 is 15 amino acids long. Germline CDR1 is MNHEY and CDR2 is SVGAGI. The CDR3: CASVRDRGLGETQYF. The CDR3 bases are TGTGCCAGTGTCCGGGACAGGGGGCTCGGGGAGACCCAGTACTTC.

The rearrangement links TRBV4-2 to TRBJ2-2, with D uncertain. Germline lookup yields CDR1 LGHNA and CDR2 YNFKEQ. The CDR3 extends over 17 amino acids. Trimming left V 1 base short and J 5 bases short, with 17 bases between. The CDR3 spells CASSQGGFMDGTGELFF. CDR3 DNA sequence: TGTGCCAGCAGCCAAGGGGGTTTTATGGATGGGACCGGGGAGCTGTTTTTT.

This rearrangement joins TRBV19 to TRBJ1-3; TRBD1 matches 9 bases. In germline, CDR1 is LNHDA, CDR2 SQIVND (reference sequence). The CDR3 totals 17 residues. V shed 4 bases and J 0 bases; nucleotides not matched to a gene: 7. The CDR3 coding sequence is TGTGCCAGTAGTAGTCCGGGACAGGGAGTCTCTGGAAACACCATATATTTT. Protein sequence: CASSSPGQGVSGNTIYF. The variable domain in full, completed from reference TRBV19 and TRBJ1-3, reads DGGITQSPKYLFRKEGQNVTLSCEQNLNHDAMYWYRQDPGQGLRLIYYSQIVNDFQKGDIAEGYSVSREKKESFPLTVTSAQKNPTAFYLCASSSPGQGVSGNTIYFGEGSWLTVV.

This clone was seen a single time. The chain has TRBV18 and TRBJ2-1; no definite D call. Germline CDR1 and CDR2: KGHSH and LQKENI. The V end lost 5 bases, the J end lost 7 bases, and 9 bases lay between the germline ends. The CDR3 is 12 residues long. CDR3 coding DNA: TGTGCCAGCTCATTCCAGGAAAATGAGCAGTTCTTC. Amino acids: CASSFQENEQFF.

CDR3 in amino acids: CASSWGTVPGELFF. The DNA for the CDR3 is TGTGCCAGCAGCTGGGGTACAGTCCCCGGGGAGCTGTTTTTT. The chain joins TRBV5-6 to TRBJ2-2; D is uncertain. Germline CDR1 reads SGHDT; CDR2 reads YYEEEE. Trimming removed 3 bases at V and 6 bases at J, with 12 bases between. The CDR3 is made up of 14 amino acids.

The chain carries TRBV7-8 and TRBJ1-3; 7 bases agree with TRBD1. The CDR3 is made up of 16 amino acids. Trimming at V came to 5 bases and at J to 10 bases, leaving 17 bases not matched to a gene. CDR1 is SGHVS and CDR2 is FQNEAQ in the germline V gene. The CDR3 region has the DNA TGTGCCAGCAGCCCGCCCCGGGACAGAACTTTGCAAACCATATATTTT. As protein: CASSPPRDRTLQTIYF. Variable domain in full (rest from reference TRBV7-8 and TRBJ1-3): GAGVSQSPRYKVAKRGQDVALRCDPISGHVSLFWYQQALGQGPEFLTYFQNEAQLDKSGLPSDRFFAERPEGSVSTLKIQRTQQEDSAVYLCASSPPRDRTLQTIYFGEGSWLTVV.

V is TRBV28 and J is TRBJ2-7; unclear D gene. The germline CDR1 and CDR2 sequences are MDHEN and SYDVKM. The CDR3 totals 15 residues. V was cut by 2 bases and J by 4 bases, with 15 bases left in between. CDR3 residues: CASSLIHRGGYEQYF. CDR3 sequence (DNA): TGTGCCAGCAGTTTAATACACCGCGGTGGGTACGAGCAGTACTTC.

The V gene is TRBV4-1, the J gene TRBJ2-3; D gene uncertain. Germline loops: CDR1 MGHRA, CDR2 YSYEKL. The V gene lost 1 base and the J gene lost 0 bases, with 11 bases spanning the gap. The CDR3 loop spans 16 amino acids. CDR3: CASSQGAYLSTDTQYF. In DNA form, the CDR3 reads TGCGCCAGCAGCCAAGGGGCGTACCTGAGCACAGATACGCAGTATTTT.

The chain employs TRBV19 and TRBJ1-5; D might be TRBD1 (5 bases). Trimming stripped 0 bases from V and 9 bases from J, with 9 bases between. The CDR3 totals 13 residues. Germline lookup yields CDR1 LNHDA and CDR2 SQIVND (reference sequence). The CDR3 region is CASSIDGGTPQHF. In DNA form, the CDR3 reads TGTGCCAGTAGTATAGATGGTGGGACGCCCCAGCATTTT.

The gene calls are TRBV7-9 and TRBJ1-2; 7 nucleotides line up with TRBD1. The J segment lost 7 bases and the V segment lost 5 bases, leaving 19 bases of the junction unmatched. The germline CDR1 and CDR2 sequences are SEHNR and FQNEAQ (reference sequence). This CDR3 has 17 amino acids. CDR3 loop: CASSQRGNRGTVVGYTF. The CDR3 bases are TGTGCCAGCAGCCAAAGAGGCAACAGGGGTACTGTGGTTGGCTACACCTTC.

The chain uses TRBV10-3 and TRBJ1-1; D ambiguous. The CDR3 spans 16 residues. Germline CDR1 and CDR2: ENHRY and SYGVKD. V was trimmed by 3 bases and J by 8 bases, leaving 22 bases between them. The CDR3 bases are TGTGCCATCAGTGACGATGCGAGGGAGACGCAAGCAGAAGCTTTCTTT. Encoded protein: CAISDDARETQAEAFF.

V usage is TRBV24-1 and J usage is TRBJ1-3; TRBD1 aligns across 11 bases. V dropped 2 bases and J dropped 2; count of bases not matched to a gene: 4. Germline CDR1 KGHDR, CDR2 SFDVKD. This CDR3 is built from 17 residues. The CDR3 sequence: CATSDSMDRGPGNTIYF. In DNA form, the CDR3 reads TGTGCCACCAGTGATTCGATGGACAGGGGGCCTGGAAACACCATATATTTT.

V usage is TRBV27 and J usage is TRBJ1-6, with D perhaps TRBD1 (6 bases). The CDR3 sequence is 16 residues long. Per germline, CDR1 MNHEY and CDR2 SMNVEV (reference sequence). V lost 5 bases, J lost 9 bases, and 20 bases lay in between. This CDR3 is CASSPTQGFYGSPLHF. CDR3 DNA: TGTGCCAGCAGTCCCACACAGGGATTCTACGGTTCACCCCTCCACTTT.

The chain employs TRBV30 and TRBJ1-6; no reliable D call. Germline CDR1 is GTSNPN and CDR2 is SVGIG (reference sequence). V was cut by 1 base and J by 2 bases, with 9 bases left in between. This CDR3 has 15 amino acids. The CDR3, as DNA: TGTGCCTGGAGTGGGACGGGAACCTATAATTCACCCCTCCACTTT. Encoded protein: CAWSGTGTYNSPLHF. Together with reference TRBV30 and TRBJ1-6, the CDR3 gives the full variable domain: SQTIHQWPATLVQPVGSPLSLECTVEGTSNPNLYWYRQAAGRGLQLLFYSVGIGQISSEVPQNLSASRPQDRQFILSSKKLLLSDSGFYLCAWSGTGTYNSPLHFGNGTRLTVT.

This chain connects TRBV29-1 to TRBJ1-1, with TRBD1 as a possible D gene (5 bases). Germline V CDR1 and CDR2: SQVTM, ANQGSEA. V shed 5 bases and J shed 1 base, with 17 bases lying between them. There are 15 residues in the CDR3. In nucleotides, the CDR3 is TGCAGCGTTTTCCACCCGGCAGGGTGGAACACTGAAGCTTTCTTT. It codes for CSVFHPAGWNTEAFF. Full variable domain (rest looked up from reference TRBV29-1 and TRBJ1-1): SAVISQKPSRDICQRGTSLTIQCQVDSQVTMMFWYRQQPGQSLTLIATANQGSEATYESGFVIDKFPISRPNLTFSTLTVSNMSPEDSSIYLCSVFHPAGWNTEAFFGQGTRLTVV.

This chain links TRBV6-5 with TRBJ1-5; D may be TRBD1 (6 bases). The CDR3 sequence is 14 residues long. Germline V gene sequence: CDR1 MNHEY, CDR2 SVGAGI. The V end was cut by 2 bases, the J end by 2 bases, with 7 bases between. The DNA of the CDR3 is TGTGCCAGCAGTTACAGGGGGGGCAATCAGCCCCAGCATTTT. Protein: CASSYRGGNQPQHF.

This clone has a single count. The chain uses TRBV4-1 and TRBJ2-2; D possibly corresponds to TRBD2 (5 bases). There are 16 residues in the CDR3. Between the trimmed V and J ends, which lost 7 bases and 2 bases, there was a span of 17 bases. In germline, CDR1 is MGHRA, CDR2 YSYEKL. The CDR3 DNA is TGCGCCAGCACTCGGGCGGCGGGTGACAACACCGGGGAGCTGTTTTTT. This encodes CASTRAAGDNTGELFF.

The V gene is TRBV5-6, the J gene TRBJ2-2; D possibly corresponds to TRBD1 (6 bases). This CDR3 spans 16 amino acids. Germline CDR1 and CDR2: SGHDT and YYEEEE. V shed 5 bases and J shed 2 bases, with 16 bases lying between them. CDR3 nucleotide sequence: TGTGCCAGCAGAAGAGAACGGACAGCCAACACCGGGGAGCTGTTTTTT. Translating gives CASRRERTANTGELFF.

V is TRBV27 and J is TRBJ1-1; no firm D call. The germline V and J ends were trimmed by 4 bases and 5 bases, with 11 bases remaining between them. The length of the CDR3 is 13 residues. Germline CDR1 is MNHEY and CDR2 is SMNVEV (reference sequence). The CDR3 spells CASSSYGRTEAFF. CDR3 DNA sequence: TGTGCCAGCAGTTCCTATGGGAGGACTGAAGCTTTCTTT.

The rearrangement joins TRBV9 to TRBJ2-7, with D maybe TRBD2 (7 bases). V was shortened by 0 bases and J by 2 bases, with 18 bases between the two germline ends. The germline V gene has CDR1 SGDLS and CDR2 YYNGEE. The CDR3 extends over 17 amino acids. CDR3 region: CASSVGGGGRAPYEQYF. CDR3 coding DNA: TGTGCCAGCAGCGTAGGGGGAGGGGGTAGGGCTCCCTACGAGCAGTACTTC.

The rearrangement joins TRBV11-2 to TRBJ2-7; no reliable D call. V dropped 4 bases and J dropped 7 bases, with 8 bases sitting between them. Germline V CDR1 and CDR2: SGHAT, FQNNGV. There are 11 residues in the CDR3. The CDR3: CASSYEREQYF. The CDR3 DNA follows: TGTGCCAGCAGCTACGAAAGGGAGCAGTACTTC.

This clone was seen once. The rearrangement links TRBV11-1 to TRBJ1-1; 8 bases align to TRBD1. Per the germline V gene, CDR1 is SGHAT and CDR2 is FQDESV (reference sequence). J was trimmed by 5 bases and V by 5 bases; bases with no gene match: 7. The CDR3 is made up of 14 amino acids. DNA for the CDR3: TGTGCCAGCAGCCGGACAGGGATGGGGACTGAAGCTTTCTTT. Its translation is CASSRTGMGTEAFF.

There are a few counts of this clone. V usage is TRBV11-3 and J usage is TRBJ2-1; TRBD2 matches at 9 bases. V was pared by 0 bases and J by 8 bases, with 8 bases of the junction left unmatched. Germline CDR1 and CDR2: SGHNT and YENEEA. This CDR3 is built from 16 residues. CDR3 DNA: TGTGCCAGCAGCTTAGATGGGCGGGGGGGCCAGGATGAGCAGTTCTTC. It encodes CASSLDGRGGQDEQFF.

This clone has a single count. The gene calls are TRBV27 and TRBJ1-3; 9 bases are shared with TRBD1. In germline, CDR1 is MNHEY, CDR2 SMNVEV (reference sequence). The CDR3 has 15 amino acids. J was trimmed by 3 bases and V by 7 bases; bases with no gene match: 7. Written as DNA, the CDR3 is TGTGCCAGCAACACCTACAGGGGGCTTGGAAACACCATATATTTT. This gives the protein CASNTYRGLGNTIYF.

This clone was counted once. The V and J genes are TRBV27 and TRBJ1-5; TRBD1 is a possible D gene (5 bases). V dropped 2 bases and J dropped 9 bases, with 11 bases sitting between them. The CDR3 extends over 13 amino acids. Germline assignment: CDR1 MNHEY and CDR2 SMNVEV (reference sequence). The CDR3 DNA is TGTGCCAGCAGTTTAAGGGGCCGCGTGCCCCAGCATTTT. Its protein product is CASSLRGRVPQHF.

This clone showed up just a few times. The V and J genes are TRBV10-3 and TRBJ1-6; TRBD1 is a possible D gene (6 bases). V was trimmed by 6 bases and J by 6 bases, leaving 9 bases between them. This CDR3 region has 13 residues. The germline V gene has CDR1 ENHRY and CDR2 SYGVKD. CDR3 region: CAIRGQGNSPLHF. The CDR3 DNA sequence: TGTGCCATCAGGGGACAAGGTAATTCACCCCTCCACTTT.